A single sample gave rise to the 9 T cell receptor beta chains below, sequenced in a study of shared T cell receptors in the human thymus. Profiling relied on immunoSEQ multiplex PCR, and the TCRdb table lists in-frame clones only, not all of them. This sample has 500,000 to 850,000 clones; around 87% occur once, and the top ten carry more than 0.009%. These data are also associated with another study on human thymus T cells.

The sequencing input was thymocytes. These receptors were collected from a boy younger than two with a congenital heart defect.

V is TRBV7-8 and J is TRBJ1-5; D may be TRBD1 (5 bases). V dropped 8 bases and J dropped 3 bases, with 14 bases sitting between them. The length of the CDR3 is 14 residues. Looked up from germline, CDR1 is SGHVS and CDR2 is FQNEAQ. The CDR3 protein is CASGLRQTNQPQHF. In DNA form, the CDR3 reads TGTGCCAGCGGACTAAGACAGACCAATCAGCCCCAGCATTTT.

The genes are TRBV19 and TRBJ1-5; the D gene is possibly TRBD1 (5 bases). Trimming removed 5 bases from V and 7 bases from J, with 15 bases in between. This CDR3 region has 14 residues. CDR1 is LNHDA, CDR2 SQIVND, per germline (reference sequence). The CDR3 region is CASSPSQAGQPQHF. The CDR3 DNA is TGTGCCAGTAGTCCGTCACAGGCTGGGCAGCCCCAGCATTTT.

The CDR3 here is CAWSQAGTIQYF. The CDR3 DNA reads TGTGCCTGGAGTCAGGCGGGAACCATTCAGTACTTC. This rearrangement joins TRBV30 to TRBJ2-4, with a weak D call TRBD2 (6 bases). CDR1 GTSNPN and CDR2 SVGIG come from the germline V gene (reference sequence). V was cut by 2 bases and J by 9 bases, with 11 bases left in between. The CDR3 is 12 residues long.

V gene TRBV19 combines with J gene TRBJ2-5; 7 bases are a match to TRBD2. The CDR3 sequence is 14 residues long. Germline V CDR1 and CDR2: LNHDA, SQIVND (reference sequence). V shed 6 bases, J shed 5 bases, and the junction held 9 bases outside the gene matches. The CDR3 spells CASRPSGGGETQYF. As DNA, the CDR3 is TGTGCCAGTAGACCTAGCGGAGGAGGGGAGACCCAGTACTTC.

This clone was picked up one time. V is TRBV6-1 and J is TRBJ1-5, with 7 bases lining up with TRBD1. The CDR3 length is 15 residues. Trimming took 0 bases from V and 4 from J; bases not matched to a gene: 3. Germline values: CDR1 MNHNS, CDR2 SASEGT. The DNA for the CDR3 is TGTGCCAGCAGTGAAGCGGAGGACAGGAATCAGCCCCAGCATTTT. Residues: CASSEAEDRNQPQHF.

CDR3: CASSQDGGQDSYEQYF. DNA of the CDR3: TGCGCCAGCAGCCAAGACGGAGGACAGGACTCCTACGAGCAGTACTTC. The chain recombines TRBV4-3 with TRBJ2-7; 7 nucleotides line up with TRBD1. The CDR3 extends over 16 amino acids. Germline trimming cut 0 bases from V and 0 bases from J; bases unmatched to any gene: 5. Germline V gives CDR1 LGHNA, CDR2 YSLEER.

The V call is TRBV27, the J call TRBJ1-4; TRBD1 is a possible D gene (5 bases). This CDR3 spans 17 amino acids. Germline CDR1 reads MNHEY; CDR2 reads SMNVEV (reference sequence). Between the trimmed V and J ends, which lost 2 bases and 0 bases, there was a span of 13 bases. The CDR3 nucleotides are TGTGCCAGCAGTTTACGTGACAGATCCGCAACTAATGAAAAACTGTTTTTT. It is translated as CASSLRDRSATNEKLFF.

This sequence joins TRBV23-1 and TRBJ2-3, with TRBD1 matching 8 bases. TRBV23-1 is an ORF for which the function is uncertain. The ends lost 4 bases at V and 0 bases at J; junction bases unmatched: 6. This CDR3 has 16 residues. CDR3 sequence reads: CASSPADRVSTDTQYF. The DNA of the CDR3 is TGCGCCAGCAGTCCGGCGGACAGGGTTAGCACAGATACGCAGTATTTT.

The chain employs TRBV18 and TRBJ2-1; TRBD1 matches 9 bases. This CDR3 spans 14 amino acids. Germline trimming cut 6 bases from V and 4 bases from J; bases unmatched to any gene: 4. CDR1 KGHSH and CDR2 LQKENI come from the germline V gene. The CDR3 region has the DNA TGTGCCAGCTCCCGGGACAGGGTTTACAATGAGCAGTTCTTC. This translates into CASSRDRVYNEQFF.